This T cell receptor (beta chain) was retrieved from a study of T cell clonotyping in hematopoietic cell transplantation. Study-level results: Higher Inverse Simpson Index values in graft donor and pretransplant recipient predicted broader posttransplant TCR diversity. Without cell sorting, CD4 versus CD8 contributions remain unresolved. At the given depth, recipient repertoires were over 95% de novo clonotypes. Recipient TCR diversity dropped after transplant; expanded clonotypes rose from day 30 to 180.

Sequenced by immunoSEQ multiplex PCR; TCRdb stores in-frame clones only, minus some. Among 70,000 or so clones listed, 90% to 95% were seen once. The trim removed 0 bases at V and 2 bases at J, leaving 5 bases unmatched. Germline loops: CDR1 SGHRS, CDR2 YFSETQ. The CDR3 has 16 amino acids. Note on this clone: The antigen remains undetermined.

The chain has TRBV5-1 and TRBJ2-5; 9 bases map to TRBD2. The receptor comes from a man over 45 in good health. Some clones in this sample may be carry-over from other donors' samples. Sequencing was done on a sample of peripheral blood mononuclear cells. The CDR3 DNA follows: TGCGCCAGCAGCTTGGCTAGCGGGGATCGACAAGAGACCCAGTACTTC. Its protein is CASSLASGDRQETQYF.